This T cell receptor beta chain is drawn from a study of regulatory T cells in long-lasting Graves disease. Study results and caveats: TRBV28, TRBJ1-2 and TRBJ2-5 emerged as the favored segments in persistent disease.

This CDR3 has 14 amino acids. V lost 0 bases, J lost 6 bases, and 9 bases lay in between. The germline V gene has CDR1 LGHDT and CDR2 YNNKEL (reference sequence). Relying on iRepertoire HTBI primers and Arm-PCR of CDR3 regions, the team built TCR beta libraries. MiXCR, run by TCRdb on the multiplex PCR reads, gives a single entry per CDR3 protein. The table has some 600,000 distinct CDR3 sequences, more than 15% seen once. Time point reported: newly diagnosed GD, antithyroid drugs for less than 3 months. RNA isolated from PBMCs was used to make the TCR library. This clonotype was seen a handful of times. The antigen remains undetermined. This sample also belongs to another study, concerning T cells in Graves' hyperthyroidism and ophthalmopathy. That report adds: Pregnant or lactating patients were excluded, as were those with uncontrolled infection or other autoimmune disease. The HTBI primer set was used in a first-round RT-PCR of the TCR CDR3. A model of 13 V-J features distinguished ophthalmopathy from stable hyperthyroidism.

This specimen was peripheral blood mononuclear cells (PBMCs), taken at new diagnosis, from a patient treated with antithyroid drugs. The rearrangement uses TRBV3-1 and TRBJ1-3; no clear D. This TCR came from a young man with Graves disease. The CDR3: CASSQEVLTNTIYF. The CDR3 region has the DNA TGTGCCAGCAGCCAAGAAGTTTTAACAAACACCATATATTTT.